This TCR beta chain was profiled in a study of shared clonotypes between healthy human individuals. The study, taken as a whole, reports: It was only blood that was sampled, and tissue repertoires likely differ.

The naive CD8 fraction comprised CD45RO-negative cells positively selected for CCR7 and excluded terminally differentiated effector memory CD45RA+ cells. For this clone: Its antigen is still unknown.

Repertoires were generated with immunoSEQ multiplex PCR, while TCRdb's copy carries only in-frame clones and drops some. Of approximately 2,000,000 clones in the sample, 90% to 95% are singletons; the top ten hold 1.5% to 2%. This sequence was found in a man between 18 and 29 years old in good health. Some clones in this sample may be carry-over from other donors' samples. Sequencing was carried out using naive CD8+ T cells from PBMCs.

CDR3 coding DNA: TGTGCCAGCAGCTTAGGCCGGGGGGGGCTTAGTGAGCAGTTCTTC. Its translation is CASSLGRGGLSEQFF. The V gene is TRBV13, the J gene TRBJ2-1, with TRBD2 matching over 8 bases. The CDR3 is made up of 15 amino acids. In germline, CDR1 is PRHDT, CDR2 FYEKMQ (reference sequence). V was pared by 0 bases and J by 9 bases, with 7 bases of the junction left unmatched.